This T cell receptor (beta chain) was documented in a study of cytomegalovirus exposure and HLA in healthy donors. General study findings and limits: Accurate predictions that matched the HLA-A and HLA-B alleles of most subjects were reportedly made from TCR beta sequences. The productive fraction for most TCR beta V segments was about 90% or about 30% in an earlier analysis. In vitro confirmation showed a few CMV-associated chains to be CMV antigen specific. For presence/absence analyses, sequencing depth was assumed to be roughly uniform across donors.

Vbeta (60) and Jbeta (13) primers were used in the PCR. Using immunoSEQ multiplex PCR, the repertoire was profiled, and TCRdb retains in-frame clones only, with some absent. The sample has some 30,000 clones, roughly 82% seen once. In the case of this clone: Its matching antigen is unknown.

The CDR3 contains 15 residues. Deletions cut 2 bases from V and 2 bases from J, with 12 bases between. Per the germline V gene, CDR1 is SGHVS and CDR2 is FQNEAQ. This chain connects TRBV7-8 to TRBJ1-1; maybe TRBD1 (5 bases). Material for sequencing was PBMCs. This receptor was taken from a woman between 18 and 29 years old in good health and CMV-seronegative. The CDR3 bases are TGTGCCAGCAGCTTAAACAGGCAAGGTAACACTGAAGCTTTCTTT. Amino acids: CASSLNRQGNTEAFF.